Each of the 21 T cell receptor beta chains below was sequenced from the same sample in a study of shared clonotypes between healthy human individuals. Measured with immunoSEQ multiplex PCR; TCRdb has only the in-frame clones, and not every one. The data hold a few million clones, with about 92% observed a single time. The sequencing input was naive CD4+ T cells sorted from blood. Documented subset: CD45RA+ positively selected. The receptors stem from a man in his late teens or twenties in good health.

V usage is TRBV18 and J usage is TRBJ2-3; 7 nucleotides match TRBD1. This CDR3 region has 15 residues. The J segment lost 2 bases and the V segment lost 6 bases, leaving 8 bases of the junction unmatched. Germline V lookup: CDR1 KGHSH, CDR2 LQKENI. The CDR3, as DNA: TGTGCCAGCTCCCCTATCGGACAGGCCACAGATACGCAGTATTTT. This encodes CASSPIGQATDTQYF.

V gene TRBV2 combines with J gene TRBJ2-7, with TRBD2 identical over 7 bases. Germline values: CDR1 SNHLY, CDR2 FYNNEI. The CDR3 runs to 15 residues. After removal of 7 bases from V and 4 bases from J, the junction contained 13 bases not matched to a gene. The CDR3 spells CASNQNAGGSYEQYF. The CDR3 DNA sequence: TGTGCCAGCAACCAGAACGCTGGCGGGAGTTACGAGCAGTACTTC.

The CDR3 DNA reads TGTGCCACCAGCAGACCCCCACAAGAGACCCAGTACTTC. As protein: CATSRPPQETQYF. The chain uses TRBV15 and TRBJ2-5; D remains unclear. The CDR3 extends over 13 amino acids. V gave up 2 bases and J gave up 2 bases, with 6 bases separating them. Germline V lookup: CDR1 LNHNV, CDR2 YYDKDF (reference sequence).

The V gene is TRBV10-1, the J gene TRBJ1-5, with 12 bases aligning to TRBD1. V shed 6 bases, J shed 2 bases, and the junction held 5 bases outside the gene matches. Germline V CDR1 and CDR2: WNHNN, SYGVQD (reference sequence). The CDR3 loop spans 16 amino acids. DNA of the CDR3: TGCGCCAGCAGCGCCGGGACAGGGGGCGGCAATCAGCCCCAGCATTTT. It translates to CASSAGTGGGNQPQHF.

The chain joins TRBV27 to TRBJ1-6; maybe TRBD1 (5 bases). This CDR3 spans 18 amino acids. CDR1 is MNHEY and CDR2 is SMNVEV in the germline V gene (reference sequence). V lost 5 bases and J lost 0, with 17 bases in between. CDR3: CASSPILGRSSYNSPLHF. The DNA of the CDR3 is TGTGCCAGCAGTCCCATTTTGGGACGGAGCTCCTATAATTCACCCCTCCACTTT.

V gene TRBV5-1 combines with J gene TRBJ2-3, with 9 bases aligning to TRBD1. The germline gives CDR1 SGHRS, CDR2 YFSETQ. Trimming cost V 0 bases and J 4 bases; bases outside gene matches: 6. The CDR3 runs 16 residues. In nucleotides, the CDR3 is TGCGCCAGCAGCTTGGGGGGGACAGGGTTACCAGATACGCAGTATTTT. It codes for CASSLGGTGLPDTQYF.

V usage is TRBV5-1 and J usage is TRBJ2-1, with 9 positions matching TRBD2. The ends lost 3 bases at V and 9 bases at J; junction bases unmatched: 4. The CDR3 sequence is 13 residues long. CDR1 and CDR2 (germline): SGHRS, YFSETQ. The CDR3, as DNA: TGCGCCAGCAGCTCCGGGACTAGCCTTGAGCAGTTCTTC. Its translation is CASSSGTSLEQFF.

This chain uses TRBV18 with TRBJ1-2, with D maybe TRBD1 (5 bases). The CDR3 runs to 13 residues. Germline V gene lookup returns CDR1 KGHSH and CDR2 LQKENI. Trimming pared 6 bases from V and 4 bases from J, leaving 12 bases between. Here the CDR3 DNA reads TGTGCCAGCTCGTTCGAGGGGATCTATGGCTACACCTTC. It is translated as CASSFEGIYGYTF. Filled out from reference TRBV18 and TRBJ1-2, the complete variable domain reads NAGVMQNPRHLVRRRGQEARLRCSPMKGHSHVYWYRQLPEEGLKFMVYLQKENIIDESGMPKERFSAEFPKEGPSILRIQQVVRGDSAAYFCASSFEGIYGYTFGSGTRLTVV.

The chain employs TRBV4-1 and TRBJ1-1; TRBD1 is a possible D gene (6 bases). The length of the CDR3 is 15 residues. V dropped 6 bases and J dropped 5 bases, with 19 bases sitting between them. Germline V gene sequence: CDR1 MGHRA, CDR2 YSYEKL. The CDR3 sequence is CASRQGPSSPTEAFF. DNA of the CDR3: TGCGCCAGCAGACAGGGACCCTCAAGCCCAACTGAAGCTTTCTTT.

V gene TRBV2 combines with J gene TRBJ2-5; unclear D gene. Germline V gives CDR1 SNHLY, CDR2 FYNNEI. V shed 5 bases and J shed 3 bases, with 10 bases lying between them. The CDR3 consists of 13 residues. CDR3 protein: CASSLDVEETQYF. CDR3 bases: TGTGCCAGCAGTTTGGACGTAGAAGAGACCCAGTACTTC.

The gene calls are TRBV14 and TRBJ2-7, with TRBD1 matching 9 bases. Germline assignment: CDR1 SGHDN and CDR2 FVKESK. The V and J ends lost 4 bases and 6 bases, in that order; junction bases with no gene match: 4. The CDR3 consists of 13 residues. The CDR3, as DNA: TGTGCCAGCAGCCGGGACAGGGCCTCCGAGCAGTACTTC. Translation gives CASSRDRASEQYF.

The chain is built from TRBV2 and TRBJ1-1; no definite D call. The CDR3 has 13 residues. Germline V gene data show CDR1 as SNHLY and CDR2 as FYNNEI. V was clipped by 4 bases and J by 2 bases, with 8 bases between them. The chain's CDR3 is CASSGDFNTEAFF. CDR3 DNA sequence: TGTGCCAGCAGTGGAGATTTCAACACTGAAGCTTTCTTT.

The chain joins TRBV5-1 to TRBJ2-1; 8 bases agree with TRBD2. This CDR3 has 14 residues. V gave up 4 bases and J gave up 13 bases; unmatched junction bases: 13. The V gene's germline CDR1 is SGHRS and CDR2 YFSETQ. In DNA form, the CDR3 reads TGCGCCAGCAGCCTGGGACTTACGGGAGGGTATCAGTTCTTC. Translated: CASSLGLTGGYQFF.

The CDR3 loop reads CASSVWGGDGELFF. Here the CDR3 DNA reads TGTGCCAGCAGTGTTTGGGGCGGGGACGGGGAGCTGTTTTTT. J is TRBJ2-2 and V is TRBV6-1, with D possibly being TRBD2 (6 bases). CDR1 and CDR2 (germline): MNHNS, SASEGT. V lost 4 bases and J lost 7, with 13 bases in between. This CDR3 is built from 14 residues.

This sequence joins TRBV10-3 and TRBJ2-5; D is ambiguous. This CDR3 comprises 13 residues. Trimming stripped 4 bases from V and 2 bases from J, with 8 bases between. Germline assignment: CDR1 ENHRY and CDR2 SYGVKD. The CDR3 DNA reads TGTGCCATCAGTGCTTGGGGTCAAGAGACCCAGTACTTC. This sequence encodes CAISAWGQETQYF.

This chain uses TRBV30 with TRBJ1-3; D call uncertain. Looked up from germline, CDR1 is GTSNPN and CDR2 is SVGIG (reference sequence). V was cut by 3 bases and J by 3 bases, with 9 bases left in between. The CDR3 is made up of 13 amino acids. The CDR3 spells CAWSVVFGNTIYF. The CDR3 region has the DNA TGTGCCTGGAGCGTCGTCTTTGGAAACACCATATATTTT.

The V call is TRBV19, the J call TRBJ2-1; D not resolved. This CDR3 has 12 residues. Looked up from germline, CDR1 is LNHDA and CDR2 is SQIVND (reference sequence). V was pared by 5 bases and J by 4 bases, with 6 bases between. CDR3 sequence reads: CASSRVYNEQFF. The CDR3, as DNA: TGTGCCAGTAGTCGGGTGTACAATGAGCAGTTCTTC.

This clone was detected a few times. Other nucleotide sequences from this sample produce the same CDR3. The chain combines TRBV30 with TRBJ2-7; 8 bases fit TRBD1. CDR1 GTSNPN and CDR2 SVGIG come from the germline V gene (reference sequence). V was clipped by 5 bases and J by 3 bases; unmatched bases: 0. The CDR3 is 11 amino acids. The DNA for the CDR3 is TGTGCCTGGGGACAGGGCTACGAGCAGTACTTC. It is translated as CAWGQGYEQYF.

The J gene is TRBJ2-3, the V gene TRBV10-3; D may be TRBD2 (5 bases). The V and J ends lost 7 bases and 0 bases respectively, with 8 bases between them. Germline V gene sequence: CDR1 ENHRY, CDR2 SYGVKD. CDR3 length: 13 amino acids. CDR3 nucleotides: TGTGCCATCACGGACTTAAGCACAGATACGCAGTATTTT. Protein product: CAITDLSTDTQYF.

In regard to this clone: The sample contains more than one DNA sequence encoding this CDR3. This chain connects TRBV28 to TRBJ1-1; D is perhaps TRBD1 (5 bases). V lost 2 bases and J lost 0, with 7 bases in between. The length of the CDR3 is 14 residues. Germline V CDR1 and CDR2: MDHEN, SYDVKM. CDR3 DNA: TGTGCCAGCAGTTTAGACAGAATGAACACTGAAGCTTTCTTT. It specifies CASSLDRMNTEAFF.

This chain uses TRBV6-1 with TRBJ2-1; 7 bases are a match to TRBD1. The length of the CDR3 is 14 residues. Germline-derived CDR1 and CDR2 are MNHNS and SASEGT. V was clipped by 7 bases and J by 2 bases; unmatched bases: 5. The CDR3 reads CASNPGTAYNEQFF. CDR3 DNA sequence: TGTGCCAGCAACCCCGGGACAGCCTACAATGAGCAGTTCTTC.